A single sample is the source of the 23 T cell receptor beta chains below, sequenced in a study of blood T cell repertoires in COVID-19. TCRdb's table, derived via immunoSEQ multiplex PCR, lists solely in-frame clones and lacks some. This sample has over 60,000 clones; roughly 90% occur once, and the top ten carry about 2.7%. The sample consisted of peripheral blood. Source of these receptors: a man aged 65 to 79 with active or convalescent COVID-19.

Concerning this clone itself: Mismatch with germline at one junction end may stem from a read error. The chain uses TRBV6-5 and TRBJ1-1; D call uncertain. The germline V gene encodes CDR1 MNHEY and CDR2 SVGAGI. CDR3 length equals 11 residues. Here the CDR3 reads CASSYHTKAFF. CDR3 nucleotide sequence: TGTGCCAGCAGTTACCACACTAAAGCTTTCTTT.

This chain uses TRBV3-1 (or the pseudogene TRBV3-2) with TRBJ1-3, with D hard to call. CDR1 is LGHDT, CDR2 YNNKEL, per germline (reference sequence). CDR3 length equals 14 residues. Trimming took 3 bases from V and 1 from J, leaving 7 bases between them. The CDR3 DNA reads TGTGCCAGCAGCCAGGGAGGGTCTGGAAACACCATATATTTT. Translation: CASSQGGSGNTIYF.

V and J are TRBV5-1 and TRBJ1-2; TRBD1 matches at 7 bases. The V segment lost 4 bases and the J segment 5 bases; nucleotides outside the gene matches: 5. The CDR3 runs 13 residues. Germline V gene data show CDR1 as SGHRS and CDR2 as YFSETQ. This chain's CDR3 is CASSPRGLYGYTF. For the CDR3, the DNA is TGCGCCAGCAGCCCGAGGGGGCTTTATGGCTACACCTTC.

The chain links TRBV14 to TRBJ2-1, with 7 bases lining up with TRBD2. Germline assignment: CDR1 SGHDN and CDR2 FVKESK. Trimming cost V 4 bases and J 4 bases; bases outside gene matches: 10. This CDR3 is 16 amino acids long. The CDR3 loop reads CASSPLGGEGYNEQFF. As DNA, the CDR3 is TGTGCCAGCAGCCCCCTGGGGGGGGAGGGGTACAATGAGCAGTTCTTC. The full variable domain, rest sourced from reference TRBV14 and TRBJ2-1, is EAGVTQFPSHSVIEKGQTVTLRCDPISGHDNLYWYRRVMGKEIKFLLHFVKESKQDESGMPNNRFLAERTGGTYSTLKVQPAELEDSGVYFCASSPLGGEGYNEQFFGPGTRLTVL.

In DNA form, the CDR3 reads TGTGCCTGGAGTCTCAGGGGCAATCAGCCCCAGCATTTT. Encoded protein: CAWSLRGNQPQHF. The V call is TRBV30, the J call TRBJ1-5; tentatively, D is TRBD1 (5 bases). Germline V gene lookup returns CDR1 GTSNPN and CDR2 SVGIG (reference sequence). The V end was cut by 2 bases, the J end by 2 bases, with 7 bases between. The CDR3 loop spans 13 amino acids.

The V and J genes are TRBV5-1 and TRBJ1-2; unclear D gene. V shed 4 bases and J shed 0 bases, with 13 bases lying between them. Germline CDR1 reads SGHRS; CDR2 reads YFSETQ. This CDR3 has 15 amino acids. The CDR3 DNA sequence: TGCGCCAGCAGCCCTCGGCTTGACTCTAACTATGGCTACACCTTC. Translation gives CASSPRLDSNYGYTF.

CDR3 coding DNA: TGTGCCAGCAGCTCCGGGGGGCCACCAGATACGCAGTATTTT. Translating gives CASSSGGPPDTQYF. V usage is TRBV11-2 and J usage is TRBJ2-3; D possibly corresponds to TRBD2 (7 bases). Trimming took off 4 bases at V and 4 bases at J, with 12 bases between the two ends. The CDR3 runs 14 residues. Germline CDR1 SGHAT, CDR2 FQNNGV.

This chain uses TRBV6-5 with TRBJ1-2; weak D call: TRBD1 (6 bases). The CDR3 totals 13 residues. Germline V lookup: CDR1 MNHEY, CDR2 SVGAGI. Trimming removed 8 bases from V and 0 bases from J, with 10 bases in between. CDR3 sequence: CASGRGTNYGYTF. For the CDR3, the DNA is TGTGCCAGCGGGAGGGGGACTAACTATGGCTACACCTTC.

The rearrangement links TRBV6-5 to TRBJ1-3; possibly TRBD1 for D (6 bases). Trimming stripped 5 bases from V and 8 bases from J, with 10 bases between. The CDR3 contains 12 residues. Germline V gene sequence: CDR1 MNHEY, CDR2 SVGAGI. The CDR3 protein is CASSPRGDTIYF. CDR3 in DNA: TGTGCCAGCAGTCCCAGGGGAGACACCATATATTTT.

V and J are TRBV11-2 and TRBJ1-1, with TRBD1 identical over 8 bases. The CDR3 covers 15 residues. CDR1 and CDR2 (germline): SGHAT, FQNNGV. The V segment lost 2 bases and the J segment 5 bases; nucleotides outside the gene matches: 7. The CDR3 DNA sequence: TGTGCCAGCAGCTTAACCACAGGGGGTAGGACTGAAGCTTTCTTT. Translation: CASSLTTGGRTEAFF.

For this clone: The sample carries other DNA sequences with the same CDR3. The chain is built from TRBV19 and TRBJ1-2; 7 bases are shared with TRBD1. V dropped 3 bases and J dropped 4; count of bases not matched to a gene: 2. From germline, CDR1 is LNHDA and CDR2 SQIVND (reference sequence). This CDR3 region has 13 residues. The CDR3 DNA reads as TGTGCCAGTAGTATCTCAGGGGGCTATGGCTACACCTTC. Translation gives CASSISGGYGYTF.

The chain carries TRBV19 and TRBJ1-5; D not resolved. V gave up 5 bases and J gave up 0 bases, with 17 bases separating them. The CDR3 contains 17 residues. Germline V gives CDR1 LNHDA, CDR2 SQIVND (reference sequence). The CDR3 coding sequence is TGTGCCAGTAGTTCCGACTTAAGGACTTCTAGCAATCAGCCCCAGCATTTT. Translating it yields CASSSDLRTSSNQPQHF.

Comment on this clone: The junction differs from germline at one of its ends, possibly a read error. The chain is built from TRBV12-3 or TRBV12-4 and TRBJ2-1, with D perhaps matching TRBD1 (7 bases). This CDR3 contains 13 residues. In nucleotides, the CDR3 is TGTGCCAGTACCTCCTTCCGCGGGACAGCGACTATCTTC. It specifies CASTSFRGTATIF.

The rearrangement links TRBV30 to TRBJ2-3; the match to TRBD2 covers 7 bases. The ends lost 5 bases at V and 1 base at J; junction bases unmatched: 3. The germline V gene encodes CDR1 GTSNPN and CDR2 SVGIG (reference sequence). The CDR3 extends over 13 amino acids. The CDR3 coding sequence is TGTGCCTGGGCGGGAGTCGGCACAGATACGCAGTATTTT. It yields the protein CAWAGVGTDTQYF.

This clone was seen once. CDR3 in amino acids: CASSLHLGQGQGNEQFF. CDR3 in DNA: TGTGCCAGCAGCCTACACCTAGGACAGGGGCAAGGCAATGAGCAGTTCTTC. The V and J genes are TRBV14 and TRBJ2-1, with TRBD1 matching over 9 bases. This CDR3 comprises 17 residues. Germline V CDR1 and CDR2: SGHDN, FVKESK. After removal of 4 bases from V and 6 bases from J, the junction contained 13 bases not matched to a gene.

This chain joins TRBV28 and TRBJ1-5; tentatively, D is TRBD1 (6 bases). This CDR3 has 16 amino acids. V lost 4 bases and J 6 bases, leaving 19 bases between the germline ends. Germline CDR1 MDHEN, CDR2 SYDVKM. CDR3 bases: TGTGCCAGCAGTTCCCCCGGACAGTTTTACTTTCAGCCCCAGCATTTT. This encodes CASSSPGQFYFQPQHF.

The gene calls are TRBV5-1 and TRBJ2-7; perhaps TRBD2 as D (7 bases). Per the germline V gene, CDR1 is SGHRS and CDR2 is YFSETQ. This CDR3 is 18 amino acids long. Trimming left V 1 base short and J 0 bases short, with 20 bases between. In DNA form, the CDR3 reads TGCGCCAGCAGCTTGCGAGAAGCGGGGTTAGGGGGCTCCTACGAGCAGTACTTC. This codes for CASSLREAGLGGSYEQYF.

J is TRBJ1-5 and V is TRBV19, with TRBD1 identical over 9 bases. The trim removed 6 bases at V and 0 bases at J, leaving 9 bases unmatched. Germline-derived CDR1 and CDR2 are LNHDA and SQIVND (reference sequence). The CDR3 consists of 17 residues. The CDR3 here is CASRAQGAGYSNQPQHF. The CDR3 nucleotides read TGTGCCAGTAGAGCACAGGGGGCAGGTTATAGCAATCAGCCCCAGCATTTT.

The chain recombines TRBV5-1 with TRBJ1-2; 11 nucleotides line up with TRBD1. The J segment lost 8 bases and the V segment lost 4 bases, leaving 7 bases of the junction unmatched. Germline V lookup: CDR1 SGHRS, CDR2 YFSETQ. The CDR3 spans 14 residues. In DNA, the CDR3 is TGCGCCAGCAGCGCCGGACAGGGGGCTGCGGGCTACACCTTC. Translation: CASSAGQGAAGYTF. Variable domain in full (rest from reference TRBV5-1 and TRBJ1-2): KAGVTQTPRYLIKTRGQQVTLSCSPISGHRSVSWYQQTPGQGLQFLFEYFSETQRNKGNFPGRFSGRQFSNSRSEMNVSTLELGDSALYLCASSAGQGAAGYTFGSGTRLTVV.

The V call is TRBV28, the J call TRBJ1-5; 12 bases fit TRBD1. V trimming: 6 bases; J trimming: 6 bases; junction bases outside the gene matches: 6. From germline, CDR1 is MDHEN and CDR2 SYDVKM. This CDR3 spans 15 amino acids. This chain's CDR3 is CASSRDRGLRQPQHF. As DNA, the CDR3 is TGTGCCAGCAGCCGGGACAGGGGGCTTCGTCAGCCCCAGCATTTT.

The J gene is TRBJ2-3, the V gene TRBV7-2, with D perhaps matching TRBD1 (6 bases). Trimming shortened V by 2 bases and J by 5 bases, and 11 bases separated the two germline ends. Per the germline V gene, CDR1 is SGHTA and CDR2 is FQGNSA. This CDR3 spans 14 amino acids. In nucleotides, the CDR3 is TGTGCCAGCAGCTTACGCAGAGGGGGAGATACGCAGTATTTT. It codes for CASSLRRGGDTQYF.

This clone was picked up one time. The DNA of the CDR3 is TGTGCCAGCAGCTTAGTGGGGGGGGTAGCGTCCTACGAGCAGTACTTC. Translating it yields CASSLVGGVASYEQYF. This chain uses TRBV7-6 with TRBJ2-7; 7 nucleotides match TRBD2. The V segment lost 1 base and the J segment 1 base; nucleotides outside the gene matches: 7. The CDR3 loop spans 16 amino acids. CDR1 and CDR2 (germline): SGHVS, FNYEAQ.

The V call is TRBV18, the J call TRBJ1-5; 8 bases fit TRBD1. Trimming at V came to 2 bases and at J to 6 bases, leaving 3 bases not matched to a gene. This CDR3 is 14 amino acids long. Germline V CDR1 and CDR2: KGHSH, LQKENI. The CDR3 coding sequence is TGTGCCAGCTCACCAGGTCAGGGGGCTCAGCCCCAGCATTTT. This encodes CASSPGQGAQPQHF. Looking up the rest from reference TRBV18 and TRBJ1-5 gives the full variable domain: NAGVMQNPRHLVRRRGQEARLRCSPMKGHSHVYWYRQLPEEGLKFMVYLQKENIIDESGMPKERFSAEFPKEGPSILRIQQVVRGDSAAYFCASSPGQGAQPQHFGDGTRLSIL.